The 10 T cell receptor beta chains listed next were all sequenced from one sample in a study of T cells in localized non-small cell lung cancer (TCRdb year 2020). Library generation was performed with the immunoSEQ multiplex PCR assay. The source is immuneACCESS, and TCRdb retained only in-frame sequences with V and J called. Part of the clones is not carried over; for the studies checked, unresolved V genes explain less than half of this, and the remainder is unexplained. In all, the sample holds around 25,000 clones, and 85% to 90% of those were seen once. The ten largest clones add up to roughly 1.2% of the sample. The sequences come from peripheral blood, collected before any cancer treatment. Receptors originate from a woman aged 35 to 70 with stage I lung adenocarcinoma.

The chain uses TRBV11-2 and TRBJ1-1; 7 bases are a match to TRBD1. The trim removed 4 bases at V and 3 bases at J, leaving 11 bases unmatched. Germline CDR1 reads SGHAT; CDR2 reads FQNNGV. The CDR3 runs 16 residues. CDR3 residues: CASSSSSYRGDTEAFF. For the CDR3, the DNA is TGTGCCAGCAGCTCCTCTTCCTACAGGGGAGACACTGAAGCTTTCTTT.

This chain uses TRBV18 with TRBJ2-7; the D is unclear. CDR1 is KGHSH, CDR2 LQKENI, per germline. V was clipped by 3 bases and J by 3 bases, with 12 bases between them. This CDR3 has 14 amino acids. Written as DNA, the CDR3 is TGTGCCAGCTCACCGCCGTTATTACACTACGAGCAGTACTTC. Translation: CASSPPLLHYEQYF.

V gene TRBV5-8 combines with J gene TRBJ1-2, with TRBD1 matching 8 bases. The CDR3 spans 13 residues. Germline V CDR1 and CDR2: SGHTS, YDEGEE. The V segment lost 4 bases and the J segment 3 bases; nucleotides outside the gene matches: 2. The CDR3 is CASSKDRDYGYTF. The CDR3 coding sequence is TGTGCCAGCAGCAAGGACAGGGACTATGGCTACACCTTC.

This chain links TRBV19 with TRBJ2-3; D possibly corresponds to TRBD1 (6 bases). V lost 5 bases and J lost 1, with 16 bases in between. The CDR3 loop spans 16 amino acids. The V gene's germline CDR1 is LNHDA and CDR2 SQIVND (reference sequence). The CDR3 loop reads CASSATRQARTDTQYF. CDR3 sequence (DNA): TGTGCCAGTAGTGCCACCAGACAGGCCCGCACAGATACGCAGTATTTT.

This chain uses TRBV10-3 with TRBJ1-1; unclear D gene. The V gene's germline CDR1 is ENHRY and CDR2 SYGVKD. V was shortened by 7 bases and J by 1 base, with 13 bases between the two germline ends. There are 14 residues in the CDR3. This CDR3 reads CAITPGRTNTEAFF. CDR3 in DNA: TGTGCCATCACCCCCGGCAGGACGAACACTGAAGCTTTCTTT.

This chain uses TRBV4-1 with TRBJ1-2; TRBD1 agrees at 8 bases. Germline V gives CDR1 MGHRA, CDR2 YSYEKL. The CDR3 sequence is 14 residues long. After removal of 5 bases from V and 4 bases from J, the junction contained 6 bases not matched to a gene. This CDR3 is CASSYSTGAYGYTF. The CDR3 DNA reads TGCGCCAGCAGCTATTCGACAGGGGCCTATGGCTACACCTTC.

The V call is TRBV7-2, the J call TRBJ1-2; D may be TRBD1 (5 bases). Trimming cost V 5 bases and J 4 bases, with 11 bases left between them. Germline CDR1 SGHTA, CDR2 FQGNSA. The CDR3 has 13 residues. The CDR3 reads CASSRGGIYGYTF. The DNA of the CDR3 is TGTGCCAGCAGCAGGGGCGGTATCTATGGCTACACCTTC. The whole variable domain, remainder taken from reference TRBV7-2 and TRBJ1-2, is GAGVSQSPSNKVTEKGKDVELRCDPISGHTALYWYRQSLGQGLEFLIYFQGNSAPDKSGLPSDRFSAERTGGSVSTLTIQRTQQEDSAVYLCASSRGGIYGYTFGSGTRLTVV.

This CDR3 reads CASSLERGEETQYF. The CDR3 nucleotides read TGTGCCAGCAGCTTGGAGCGTGGCGAGGAGACCCAGTACTTC. This rearrangement joins TRBV5-4 to TRBJ2-5; unclear D gene. Trimming left V 0 bases short and J 5 bases short, with 11 bases between. Germline lookup yields CDR1 SGHNT and CDR2 YYREEE (reference sequence). The CDR3 is 14 amino acids. Together with reference TRBV5-4 and TRBJ2-5, the CDR3 gives the full variable domain: ETGVTQSPTHLIKTRGQQVTLRCSSQSGHNTVSWYQQALGQGPQFIFQYYREEENGRGNFPPRFSGLQFPNYSSELNVNALELDDSALYLCASSLERGEETQYFGPGTRLLVL.

V usage is TRBV14 and J usage is TRBJ2-3, with D tentatively TRBD2 (6 bases). CDR3 length: 14 residues. V shed 1 base and J shed 1 base, with 6 bases lying between them. The V gene's germline CDR1 is SGHDN and CDR2 FVKESK. The CDR3 nucleotides are TGTGCCAGCAGCCAAGGGGGGGGCACAGATACGCAGTATTTT. Its translation is CASSQGGGTDTQYF.

V usage is TRBV6-5 and J usage is TRBJ1-3; no reliable D call. Trimming took off 2 bases at V and 0 bases at J, with 8 bases between the two ends. The CDR3 is 15 amino acids. Germline CDR1 is MNHEY and CDR2 is SVGAGI. The CDR3 loop reads CASSYGVSSGNTIYF. CDR3 nucleotide sequence: TGTGCCAGCAGTTACGGGGTTAGCTCTGGAAACACCATATATTTT.